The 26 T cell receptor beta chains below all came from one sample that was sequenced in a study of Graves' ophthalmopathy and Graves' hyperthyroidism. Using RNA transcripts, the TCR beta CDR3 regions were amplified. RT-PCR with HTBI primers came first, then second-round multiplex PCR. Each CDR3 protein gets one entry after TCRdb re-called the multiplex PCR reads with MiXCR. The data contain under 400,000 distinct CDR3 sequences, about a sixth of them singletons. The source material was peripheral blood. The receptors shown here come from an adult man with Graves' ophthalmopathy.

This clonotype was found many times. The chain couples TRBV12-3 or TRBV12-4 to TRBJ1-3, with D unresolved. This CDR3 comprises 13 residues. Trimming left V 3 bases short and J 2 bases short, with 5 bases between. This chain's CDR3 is CASSFVAGNTIYF. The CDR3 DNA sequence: TGTGCCAGCAGTTTCGTGGCTGGAAACACCATATATTTT.

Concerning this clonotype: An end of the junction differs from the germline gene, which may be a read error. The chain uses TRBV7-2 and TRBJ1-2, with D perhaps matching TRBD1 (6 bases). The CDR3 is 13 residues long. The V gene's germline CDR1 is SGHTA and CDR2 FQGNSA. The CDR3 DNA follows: TGTGCCAGCGGCTTAGTGGGGGCCTATGGCTACACCTTC. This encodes CASGLVGAYGYTF.

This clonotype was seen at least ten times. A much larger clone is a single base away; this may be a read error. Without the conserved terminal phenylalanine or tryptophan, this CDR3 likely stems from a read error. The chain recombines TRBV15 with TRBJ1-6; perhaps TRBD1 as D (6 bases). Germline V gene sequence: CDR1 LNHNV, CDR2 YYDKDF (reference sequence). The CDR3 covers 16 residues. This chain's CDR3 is CATSGEGGDYNSPLHL. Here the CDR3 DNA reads TGTGCCACCAGCGGAGAGGGGGGGGACTATAATTCACCCCTCCACCTT.

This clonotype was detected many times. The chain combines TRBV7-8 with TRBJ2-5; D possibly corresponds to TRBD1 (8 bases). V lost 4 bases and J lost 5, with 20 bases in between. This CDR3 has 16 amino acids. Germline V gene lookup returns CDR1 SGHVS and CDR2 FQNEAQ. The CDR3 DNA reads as TGTGCCAGCAGCTCTGGGAGGGCAGGGGGCTATGAGACCCAGTACTTC. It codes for CASSSGRAGGYETQYF.

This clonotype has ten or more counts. The CDR3 DNA follows: TGCGCCAGCAGCCAAGGTCTCGGTAGCTACGAGCAGTACTTC. This sequence encodes CASSQGLGSYEQYF. The chain couples TRBV4-3 to TRBJ2-7; D gene unclear. This CDR3 has 14 residues. The V end was cut by 1 base, the J end by 3 bases, with 10 bases between. Germline CDR1 is LGHNA and CDR2 is YSLEER.

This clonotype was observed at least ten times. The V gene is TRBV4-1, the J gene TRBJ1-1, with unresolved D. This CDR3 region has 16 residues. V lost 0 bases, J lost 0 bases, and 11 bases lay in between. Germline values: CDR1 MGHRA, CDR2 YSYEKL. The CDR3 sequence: CASSQDRTGLNTEAFF. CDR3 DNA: TGCGCCAGCAGCCAAGATCGGACGGGGTTGAACACTGAAGCTTTCTTT.

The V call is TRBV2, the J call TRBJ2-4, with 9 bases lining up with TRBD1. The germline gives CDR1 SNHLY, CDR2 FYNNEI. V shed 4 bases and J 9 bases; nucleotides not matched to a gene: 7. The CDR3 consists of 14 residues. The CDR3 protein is CASSGAGQGSIQYF. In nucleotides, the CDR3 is TGTGCCAGCAGTGGGGCAGGACAGGGGAGCATTCAGTACTTC.

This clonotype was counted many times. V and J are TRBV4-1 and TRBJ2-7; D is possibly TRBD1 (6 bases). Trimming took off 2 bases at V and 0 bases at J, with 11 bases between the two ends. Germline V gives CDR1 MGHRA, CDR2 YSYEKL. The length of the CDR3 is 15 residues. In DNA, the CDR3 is TGCGCCAGCAGCCAATCTCAGGGGAGCTCCTACGAGCAGTACTTC. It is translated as CASSQSQGSSYEQYF.

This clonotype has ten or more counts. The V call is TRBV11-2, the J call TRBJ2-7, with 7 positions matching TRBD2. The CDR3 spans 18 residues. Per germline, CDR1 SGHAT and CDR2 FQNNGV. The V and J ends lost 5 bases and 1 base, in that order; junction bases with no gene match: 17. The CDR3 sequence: CASSPAASGIVVSYEQYF. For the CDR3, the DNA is TGTGCCAGCAGCCCGGCGGCTAGCGGTATAGTCGTGTCCTACGAGCAGTACTTC.

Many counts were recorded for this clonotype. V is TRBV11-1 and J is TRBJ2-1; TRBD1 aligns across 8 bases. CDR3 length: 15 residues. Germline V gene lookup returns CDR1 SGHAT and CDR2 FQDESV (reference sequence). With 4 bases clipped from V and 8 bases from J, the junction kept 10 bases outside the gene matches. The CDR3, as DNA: TGTGCCAGCAGCTCGGACCGGACAGGGATCGATGAGCAGTTCTTC. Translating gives CASSSDRTGIDEQFF.

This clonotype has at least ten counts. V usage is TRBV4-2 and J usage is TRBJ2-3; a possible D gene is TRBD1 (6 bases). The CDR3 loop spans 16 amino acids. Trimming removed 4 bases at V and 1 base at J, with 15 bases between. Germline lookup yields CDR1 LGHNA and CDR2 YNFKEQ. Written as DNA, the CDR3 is TGTGCCAGCAGCCCCCTAACAGGGATCGGCACAGATACGCAGTATTTT. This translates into CASSPLTGIGTDTQYF.

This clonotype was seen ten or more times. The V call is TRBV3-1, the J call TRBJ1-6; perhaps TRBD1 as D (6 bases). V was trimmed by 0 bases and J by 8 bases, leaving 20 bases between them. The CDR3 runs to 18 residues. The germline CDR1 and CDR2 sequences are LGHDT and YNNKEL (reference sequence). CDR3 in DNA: TGTGCCAGCAGCCAAGATAGGGCCCGAGGGGGACGGTATTCACCCCTCCACTTT. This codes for CASSQDRARGGRYSPLHF.

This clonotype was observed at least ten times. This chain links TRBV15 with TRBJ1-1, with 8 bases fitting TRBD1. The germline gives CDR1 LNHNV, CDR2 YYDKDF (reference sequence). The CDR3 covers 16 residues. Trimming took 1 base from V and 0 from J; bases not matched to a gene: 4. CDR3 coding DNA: TGTGCCACCAGCAGAGTGGCAGGGGGCTTGAACACTGAAGCTTTCTTT. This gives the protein CATSRVAGGLNTEAFF. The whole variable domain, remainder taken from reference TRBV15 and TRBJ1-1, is DAMVIQNPRYQVTQFGKPVTLSCSQTLNHNVMYWYQQKSSQAPKLLFHYYDKDFNNEADTPDNFQSRRPNTSFCFLDIRSPGLGDTAMYLCATSRVAGGLNTEAFFGQGTRLTVV.

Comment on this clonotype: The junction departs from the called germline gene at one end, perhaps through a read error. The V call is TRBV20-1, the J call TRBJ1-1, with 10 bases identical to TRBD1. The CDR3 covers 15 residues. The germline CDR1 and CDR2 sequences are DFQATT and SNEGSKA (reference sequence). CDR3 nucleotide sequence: TGCAGTGCTACCGGGACAGGGGCCATGAACACTGAAGCTTTCTTC. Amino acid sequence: CSATGTGAMNTEAFF.

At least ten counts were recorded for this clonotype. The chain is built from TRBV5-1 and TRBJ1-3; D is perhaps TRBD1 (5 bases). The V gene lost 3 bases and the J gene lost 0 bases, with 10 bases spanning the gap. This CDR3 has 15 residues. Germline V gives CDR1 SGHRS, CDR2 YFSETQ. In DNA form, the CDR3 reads TGCGCCAGCAGCTCAGCCCAGGGCTCTGGAAACACCATATATTTT. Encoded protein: CASSSAQGSGNTIYF.

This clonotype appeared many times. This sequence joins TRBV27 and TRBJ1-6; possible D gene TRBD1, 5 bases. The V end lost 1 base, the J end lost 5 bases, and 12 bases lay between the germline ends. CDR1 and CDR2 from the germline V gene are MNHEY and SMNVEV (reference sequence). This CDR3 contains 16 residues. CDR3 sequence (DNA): TGTGCCAGCAGTTTATTAGGGGCAGATGATAATTCACCCCTCCACTTT. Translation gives CASSLLGADDNSPLHF.

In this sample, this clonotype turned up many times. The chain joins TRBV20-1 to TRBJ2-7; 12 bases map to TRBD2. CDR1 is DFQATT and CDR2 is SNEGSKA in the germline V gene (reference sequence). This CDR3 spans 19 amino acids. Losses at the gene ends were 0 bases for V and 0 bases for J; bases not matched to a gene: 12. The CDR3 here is CSARDRGLAGPRISYEQYF. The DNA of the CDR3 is TGCAGTGCTAGAGATCGGGGACTAGCGGGTCCCAGAATCTCCTACGAGCAGTACTTC.

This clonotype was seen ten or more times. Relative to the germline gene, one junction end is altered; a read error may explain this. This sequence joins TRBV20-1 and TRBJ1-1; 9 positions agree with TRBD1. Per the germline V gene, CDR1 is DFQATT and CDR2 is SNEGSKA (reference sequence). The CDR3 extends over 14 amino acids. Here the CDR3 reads CSARPDRGNAEAFF. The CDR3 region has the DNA TGCAGTGCTAGACCTGACAGGGGGAACGCTGAAGCTTTCTTT.

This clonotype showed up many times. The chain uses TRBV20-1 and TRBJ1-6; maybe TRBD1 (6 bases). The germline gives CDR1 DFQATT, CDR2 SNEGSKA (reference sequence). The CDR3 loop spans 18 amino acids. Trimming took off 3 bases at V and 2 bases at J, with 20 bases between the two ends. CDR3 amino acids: CSASRTDLGGTYNSPLHF. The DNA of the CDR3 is TGCAGTGCTAGCAGGACAGACCTCGGCGGTACCTATAATTCACCCCTCCACTTT.

CDR3 in DNA: TGTGCCAGCATCCGGTCATCAGCTGAAGCTTTCTTT. It encodes CASIRSSAEAFF. This chain joins TRBV28 and TRBJ1-1; D call uncertain. Trimming removed 7 bases at V and 6 bases at J, with 12 bases between. Germline V lookup: CDR1 MDHEN, CDR2 SYDVKM. The CDR3 extends over 12 amino acids.

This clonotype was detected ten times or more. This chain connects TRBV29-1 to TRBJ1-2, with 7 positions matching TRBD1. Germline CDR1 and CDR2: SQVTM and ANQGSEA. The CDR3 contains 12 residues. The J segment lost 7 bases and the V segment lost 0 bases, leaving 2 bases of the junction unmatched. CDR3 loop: CSVEETGSGYTF. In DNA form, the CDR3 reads TGCAGCGTTGAAGAGACAGGGAGTGGCTACACCTTC.

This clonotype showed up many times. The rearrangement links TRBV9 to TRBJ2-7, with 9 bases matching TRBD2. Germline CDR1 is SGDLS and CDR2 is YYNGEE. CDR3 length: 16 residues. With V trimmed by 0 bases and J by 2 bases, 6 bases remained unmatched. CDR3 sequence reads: CASSVASLAGPYEQYF. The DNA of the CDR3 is TGTGCCAGCAGCGTAGCTAGTCTAGCGGGACCCTACGAGCAGTACTTC.

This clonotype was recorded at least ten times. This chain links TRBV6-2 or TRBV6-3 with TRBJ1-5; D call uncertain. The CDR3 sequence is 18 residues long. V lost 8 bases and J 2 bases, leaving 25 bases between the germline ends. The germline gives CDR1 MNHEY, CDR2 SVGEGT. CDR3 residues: CASAPGHASRKGNQPQHF. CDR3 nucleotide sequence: TGTGCCAGCGCTCCGGGCCATGCATCGAGGAAGGGCAATCAGCCCCAGCATTTT.

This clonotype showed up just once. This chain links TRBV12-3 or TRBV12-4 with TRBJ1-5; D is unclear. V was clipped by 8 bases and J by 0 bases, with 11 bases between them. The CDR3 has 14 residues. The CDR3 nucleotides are TGTGCCAGCGGATGGGCAGCTAGCAATCAGCCCCAGCATTTT. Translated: CASGWAASNQPQHF.

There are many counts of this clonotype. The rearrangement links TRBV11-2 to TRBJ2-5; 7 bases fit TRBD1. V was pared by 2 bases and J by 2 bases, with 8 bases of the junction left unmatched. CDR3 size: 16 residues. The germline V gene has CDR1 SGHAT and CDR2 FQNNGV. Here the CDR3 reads CASSLSGQRSQETQYF. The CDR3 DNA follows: TGTGCCAGCAGCTTATCGGGACAGCGATCTCAAGAGACCCAGTACTTC.

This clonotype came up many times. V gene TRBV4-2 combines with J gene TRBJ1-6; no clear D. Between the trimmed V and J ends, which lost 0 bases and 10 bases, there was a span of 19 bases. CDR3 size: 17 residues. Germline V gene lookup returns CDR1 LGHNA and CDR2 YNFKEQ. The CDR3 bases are TGTGCCAGCAGCCAAGATAGGCATAGGGCTGAAGAATCACCCCTCCACTTT. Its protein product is CASSQDRHRAEESPLHF.